The present T cell receptor beta chain was sequenced within a study of shared clonotypes between healthy human individuals. Comment on this clone: What it binds is unknown.

Looked up from germline, CDR1 is LNHNV and CDR2 is YYDKDF (reference sequence). Trimming pared 4 bases from V and 3 bases from J, leaving 16 bases between. This CDR3 comprises 16 residues. Measured with immunoSEQ multiplex PCR; TCRdb has only the in-frame clones, and not every one. Among 850,000 to 1,100,000 clones listed, 60% to 80% were seen once. Study findings and constraints: Large sequencing depth failed to make sorted-subset sequencing complete, rarefaction showed.

The chain joins TRBV15 to TRBJ1-3; no firm D call. The sequence derives from a man younger than 30 in good health. Some clones in this sample may be carry-over from other donors' samples. The specimen was memory CD4+ T cells from PBMCs. Subset noted: CD45RA-negative fraction. CDR3 DNA sequence: TGTGCCACCAGCAATCCGGCGGGGATGAGTGGAAACACCATATATTTT. This sequence encodes CATSNPAGMSGNTIYF.